This T cell receptor beta chain was documented in a study of HIV-infected patients and healthy controls (dated by TCRdb to the mid-2010s). Describing the broader study: After three months of therapy, CD4 counts in most of the 16 patients increased to a modest but significant degree while remaining below normal ranges. Whether deep TCR repertoire sequencing of small blood samples from HIV patients could capture immune perturbation and reconstitution was tested in the study. CD8 counts did not change consistently during early therapy, while the CD4:CD8 ratio increased slightly. After a further year of therapy, viral load was undetectable in all patients, having already become undetectable in 11 of 16 patients by the second bleed. Patients lacked overall T-cell lymphocytopenia, and total CDR3 counts per chain did not differ significantly from controls.

Concerning this clonotype itself: What this receptor recognizes is not known. No much larger clonotype is one base removed from it; base qualities were not supplied.

Study-level results and caveats: Alpha-chain CDR3s from MAIT cells occurred at high frequency in healthy controls but were severely depleted in HIV+ repertoires. In HIV-infected patients, the apparent post-therapy recovery of the Gini index was not replicated in size-matched repertoire data. More CDR3s were shared between individuals among healthy controls than among HIV+ patients, as measured by Jaccard index and by the count of highly shared sequences. The study did not determine donor HLA types. Compared with untreated HIV+ repertoires, healthy control repertoires had roughly threefold more distinct CDR3s and higher Shannon diversity. Significantly higher mean Gini indices were seen in HIV-infected repertoires than in controls, possibly reflecting oligoclonality. Sequencing depth was restricted by the use of whole blood, which also prevented the dynamics of distinct T-cell subpopulations from being separated. Significantly different mean usage between HIV-infected patients and controls was observed for eight alpha and eight beta V genes. Only about three months of therapy was reflected in the treated samples, a period arguably too short to observe immune reconstitution given low adult thymic output. Comparisons were complicated by unequal numbers of distinct sequences between patients and controls, and rare events from HIV-infected data were overweighted by size-matching. Alpha-beta chain pairing was not determined in the samples. The observed differences in diversity could not be explained by the slight differences in age and sex profiles between the study cohorts. During therapy, a significant decrease in frequency was seen for HIV-associated CDR3s, whereas no significant change was found for CMV-associated CDR3s, although most of them became more frequent. Only sixteen HIV-infected individuals were processed, which the authors considered a major limit on how widely the findings apply.

500 to 600 ng RNA was reverse transcribed with SuperScript III using primers against the alpha and beta constant regions. Alpha and beta chain libraries were generated separately via chain-specific third strand synthesis with multiplexing indices. The protocol used a single primer pair to amplify all rearrangements within a chain, which avoided primer bias, and attached molecular barcodes to each cDNA molecule. The SP2 sequencing primer site and a random hexamer were carried on a 5' RACE adapter, to which purified cDNA was joined by T4 RNA Ligase 1. With slow temperature ramps used to favor optimal annealing, second strand synthesis was primed from the SP2 site with Phusion polymerase. The 12-nucleotide barcode on each molecule comprised two random hexamer sequences, both introduced before amplification and concatenated. A brief initial PCR introduced P5 and P7 adapter elements together with a second index, and a 23-cycle amplification PCR using P5s and P7 primers was subsequently performed. Libraries received approximately 25 PCR cycles in total, were quantified on a Qubit, sized on a Bioanalyzer, and diluted to around 4 nM. Normalized libraries were sequenced on an Illumina MiSeq with 2 x 250 paired-end kits. MinElute columns were the means by which the reverse transcription reactions were cleaned up, and the reactions were eluted into about 10 ul Tris-Cl. A 1:1 ratio of AMPure XP beads was used to clean the adapter ligations after they had run for around 25 hours at 16 degrees C. In the paper's pipeline: A modified Decombinator that output V, J, insert and barcode information was used to process the demultiplexed FASTQ files. Sequences that shared a barcode but differed from the dominant sequence were discarded as errors, and original cDNA molecules were estimated by counting barcodes clustered at Levenshtein distance 3. The R packages ineq, vegan, igraph and RCytoscape were used for downstream analyses, with IMGT nomenclature and CDR3 definitions applied. V gene usage was computed over distinct sequences, each TCR counted once to avoid skew from clonal expansion. Whenever two unique CDR3 amino acid sequences within a donor differed by a single Levenshtein edit, similarity networks linked them. Published HIV-specific CDR3s (approximately 90 alpha, about 730 beta) and CMV-specific CDR3s (around 13 alpha, 200 to 300 beta) were compiled and searched for in the repertoires. Random subsampling to size-matched repertoires showed patients' decreased diversity was not caused by their lower sequence numbers. Using fastp at Q25 and MiXCR, TCRdb reprocessed the public reads and kept productive beta chains. When rows share a CDR3 protein, they turn into one entry using the most common DNA and genes. The V and J calls shown here were made by TCRdb, not taken from the authors' results. The sample has some 4,000 distinct CDR3 sequences on record, about 9.1% of them singletons. About a sixth of the sample belongs to the ten largest clones.

After antiretroviral therapy began, follow-up blood was collected from HIV-infected patients roughly three months, about 14 weeks, later. Whole blood was used without cell fractionation, so all unsorted peripheral T cells were reflected in the repertoire. An approximately 2.6 ml sample of peripheral blood was drawn into Tempus tubes for RNA extraction. Patients with febrile or AIDS-related illness, tumors, hepatitis B or C coinfection, immunomodulatory therapy, recent vaccination or treatment interruptions were excluded from enrollment. Residual genomic DNA was removed with the TURBO-DNase kit and globin mRNA was depleted with GLOBINclear. Sequences were derived from blood, sampled during antiretroviral therapy. The sequence was collected from an adult with HIV infection.

The CDR3 corresponds to CASSSRGVGEQYF. The bases are TGTGCCAGCAGTTCCCGGGGGGTGGGCGAGCAGTACTTC. The sequence links TRBV27 to TRBJ2-7, and 7 junctional nucleotides match TRBD2. From cysteine to phenylalanine, the CDR3 is 13 amino acids long. Of the read, only the CDR3 DNA is kept; its 39 bases are in frame from base 1. Trimming accounts for 4 bases at V and 6 bases at J, while the number of junction bases matched to no gene is 6. The germline V gene (reference sequence) supplies CDR1 MNHEY and CDR2 SMNVEV.